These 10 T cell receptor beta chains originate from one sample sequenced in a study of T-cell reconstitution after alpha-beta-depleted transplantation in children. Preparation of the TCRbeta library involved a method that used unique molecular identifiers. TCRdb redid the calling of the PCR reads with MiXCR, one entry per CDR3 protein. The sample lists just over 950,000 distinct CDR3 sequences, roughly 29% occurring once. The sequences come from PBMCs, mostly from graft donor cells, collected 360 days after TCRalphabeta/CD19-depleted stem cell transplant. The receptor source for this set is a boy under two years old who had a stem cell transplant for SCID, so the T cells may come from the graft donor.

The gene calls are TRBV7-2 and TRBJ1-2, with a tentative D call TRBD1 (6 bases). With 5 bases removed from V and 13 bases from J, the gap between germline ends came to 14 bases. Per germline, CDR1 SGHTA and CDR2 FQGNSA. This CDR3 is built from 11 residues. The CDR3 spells CASSLGTSCTF. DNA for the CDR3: TGTGCCAGCAGCCTTGGGACAAGCTGCACCTTC.

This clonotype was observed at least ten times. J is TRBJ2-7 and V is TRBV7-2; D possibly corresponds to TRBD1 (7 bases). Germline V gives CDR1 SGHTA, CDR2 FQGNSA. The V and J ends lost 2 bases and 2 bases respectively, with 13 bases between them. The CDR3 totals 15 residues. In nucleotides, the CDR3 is TGTGCCAGCAGCTTACGGCAGGGGGGCGCCTACGAGCAGTACTTC. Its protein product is CASSLRQGGAYEQYF.

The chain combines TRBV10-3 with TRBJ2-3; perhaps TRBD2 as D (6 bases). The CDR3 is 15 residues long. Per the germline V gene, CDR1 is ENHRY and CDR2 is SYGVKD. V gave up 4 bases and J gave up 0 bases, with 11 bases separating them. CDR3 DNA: TGTGCCATCAGTGGCGGGGACCTAAGCACAGATACGCAGTATTTT. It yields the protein CAISGGDLSTDTQYF.

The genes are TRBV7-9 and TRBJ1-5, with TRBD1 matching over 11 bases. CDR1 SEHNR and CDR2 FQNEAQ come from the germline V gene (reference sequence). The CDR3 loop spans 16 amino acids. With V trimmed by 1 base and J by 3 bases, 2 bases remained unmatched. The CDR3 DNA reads TGTGCCAGCAGCTTAGGGACAGGGGGCGTCAATCAGCCCCAGCATTTT. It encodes CASSLGTGGVNQPQHF. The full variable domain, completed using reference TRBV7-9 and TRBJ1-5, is DTGVSQNPRHKITKRGQNVTFRCDPISEHNRLYWYRQTLGQGPEFLTYFQNEAQLEKSRLLSDRFSAERPKGSFSTLEIQRTEQGDSAMYLCASSLGTGGVNQPQHFGDGTRLSIL.

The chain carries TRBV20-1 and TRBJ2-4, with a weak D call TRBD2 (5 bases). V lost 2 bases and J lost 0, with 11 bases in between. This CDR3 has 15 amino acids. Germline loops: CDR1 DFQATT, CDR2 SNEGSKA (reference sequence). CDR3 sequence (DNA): TGCAGTGCTAGATGGCCGGGATCAGCCAAAAACATTCAGTACTTC. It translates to CSARWPGSAKNIQYF.

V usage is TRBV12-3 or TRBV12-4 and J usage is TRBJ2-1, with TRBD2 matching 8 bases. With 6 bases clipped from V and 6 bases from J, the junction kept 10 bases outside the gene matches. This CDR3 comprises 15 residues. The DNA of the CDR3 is TGTGCCAGCAGCCCTGGGACTAGATCCCGCAATGAGCAGTTCTTC. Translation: CASSPGTRSRNEQFF.

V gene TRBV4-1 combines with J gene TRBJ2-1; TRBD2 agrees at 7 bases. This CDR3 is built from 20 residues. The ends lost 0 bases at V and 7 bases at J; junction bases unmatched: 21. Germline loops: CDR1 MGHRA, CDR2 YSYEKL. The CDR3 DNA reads TGCGCCAGCAGCCAAGAAGAAGTGGGGTGGGACTATATATTGGGGAATGAGCAGTTCTTC. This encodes CASSQEEVGWDYILGNEQFF.

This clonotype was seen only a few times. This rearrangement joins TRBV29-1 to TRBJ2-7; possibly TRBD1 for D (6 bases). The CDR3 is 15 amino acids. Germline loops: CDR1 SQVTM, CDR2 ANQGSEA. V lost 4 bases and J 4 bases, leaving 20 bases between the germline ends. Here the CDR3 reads CSVGGGDTGNYEQYF. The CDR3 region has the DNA TGCAGCGTTGGTGGTGGGGACACCGGTAATTACGAGCAGTACTTC.

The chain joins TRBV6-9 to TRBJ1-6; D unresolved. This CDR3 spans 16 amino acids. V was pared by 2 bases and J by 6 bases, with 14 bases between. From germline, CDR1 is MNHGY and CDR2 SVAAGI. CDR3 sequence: CASSYAGSNSNSPLHF. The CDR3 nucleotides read TGTGCCAGCAGTTATGCGGGGTCCAATTCTAATTCACCCCTCCACTTT.

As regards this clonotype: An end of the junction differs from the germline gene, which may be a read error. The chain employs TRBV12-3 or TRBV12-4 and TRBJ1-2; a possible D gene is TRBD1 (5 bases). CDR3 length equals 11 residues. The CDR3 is CASSHLRNRHF. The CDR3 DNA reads TGTGCCAGCAGCCACCTCCGCAACAGGCACTTC.